The table lists the clone carrying this T cell receptor (beta chain) with a few counts. The CDR3 spans 16 residues. Trimming took off 3 bases at V and 0 bases at J, with 14 bases between the two ends. Germline V gives CDR1 KGHSH, CDR2 LQKENI. Using its own MiXCR run on the PCR reads, TCRdb lists one record per CDR3 protein. This repertoire shows about half a million distinct CDR3 sequences, 25% found once; its top ten account for around 0.79%. The data derive from a study of molecular identifiers for immune sequencing clone quantification. In the study overall: Split five ways in replicates, RNA from around 20,000 or 99,000 naive CD8 cells had four portions sequenced.

The specimen was naive CD8+ T cells from blood, with Jurkat cell RNA spiked in. The subset: FACS-sorted CD8+CD4-CCR7+CD45RA+ naive T cells. V and J are TRBV18 and TRBJ1-2; unclear D gene. This clonotype was obtained from a human donor in good health. Some libraries in this study had Jurkat cell RNA spiked in. CDR3 loop: CASSPQPRNSNYGYTF. CDR3 nucleotides: TGTGCCAGCTCACCCCAACCCAGAAATTCTAACTATGGCTACACCTTC.